This entry concerns a single TCR beta chain. TCRdb's copy holds only in-frame clones and misses some; the assay was immunoSEQ multiplex PCR. The data show about 120,000 clones, about 85% seen once. The data derive from a study of T cell responses to AZD1222 COVID-19 vaccine. Germline V gene lookup returns CDR1 SGDLS and CDR2 YYNGEE. V lost 4 bases, J lost 5 bases, and 9 bases stayed unmatched. CDR3 length: 14 residues. The V gene is TRBV9, the J gene TRBJ2-7; 7 nucleotides line up with TRBD2. This receptor was obtained from an adult in good health. This specimen was peripheral blood, taken on day 0 of AZD1222 vaccination. In DNA form, the CDR3 reads TGTGCCAGCAGCCTCCGGGACTACCCCCACGAGCAGTACTTC. Amino acid sequence: CASSLRDYPHEQYF.